The source of this T cell receptor beta chain is a study of T cell responses to AZD1222 COVID-19 vaccine. Overall study results and limits: Donors were chiefly white British, with a greater number of females, and clonal diversity was perhaps underestimated.

Germline-derived CDR1 and CDR2 are MGHRA and YSYEKL. The CDR3 is 15 amino acids. With 3 bases clipped from V and 4 bases from J, the junction kept 8 bases outside the gene matches. This clone was picked up one time. No antigen is known for it. Assay: immunoSEQ multiplex PCR; the TCRdb copy retains only in-frame clones and omits some. This table has around 190,000 clones, about nine tenths appearing once. Sample: peripheral blood, taken 28 days after the second AZD1222 dose. The chain combines TRBV4-1 with TRBJ1-2; 7 bases agree with TRBD1. The TCR sequence derives from an adult who received the AZD1222 COVID-19 vaccine. CDR3 bases: TGCGCCAGCAGCCAGGCTCAGACAGGGAGCTATGGCTACACCTTC. Translation gives CASSQAQTGSYGYTF.